This entry describes one T cell receptor beta chain. Its antigen is undetermined. The CDR3 loop spans 14 amino acids. The V end was cut by 1 base, the J end by 1 base, with 8 bases between. From germline, CDR1 is SGHDT and CDR2 YYEEEE. The data derive from a study of cytomegalovirus exposure and HLA in healthy donors. Study details: Genotyping of more than 300 donors showed that about 79% belonged to the Caucasian-associated ancestry cluster. Overall study findings and caveats: Usually a TCR sequence was rare, but some public TCRs were found in many donors. Association of a missense DCLRE1C variant with TCR beta V- and J-gene trimming was reported in a later analysis.

With 60 Vbeta and 13 Jbeta primers, the PCR was carried out. In the authors' workflow: Later work found around 72 million unique TCR beta chains, with about 10 million shared. Sequencing was performed with immunoSEQ multiplex PCR; in TCRdb, only in-frame clones are kept and a portion is missing. D and trimming come from the DNA, and the V and J calls and clone size come from that table. The data hold 170,000 or so clones, with around 83% observed a single time. This TCR derives from a middle-aged man in good health and CMV-seropositive. Sequencing was performed on PBMCs. The chain couples TRBV5-6 to TRBJ2-5; D possibly corresponds to TRBD2 (6 bases). CDR3 nucleotide sequence: TGTGCCAGCAGCTTGAGGAGGGGCCAAGAGACCCAGTACTTC. Protein: CASSLRRGQETQYF.